This is a list of T cell receptor beta chains from one sample in a study of siplizumab effects on memory and regulatory T cells. Assay used: immunoSEQ multiplex PCR; TCRdb lists only in-frame clones, some missing. This sample has 99,000 or so clones, with 93% found just once. Sequences were obtained from Tregs sorted from blood. The receptor source for this set is a human donor in good health. Both conserved end residues are part of each CDR3. D genes are given only for firm matches. A clone size is listed for some rows: how often the clone was seen (once, few, many), or a class if it is expanded.

J gene: TRBJ2-1; V gene: TRBV30; D gene: NA; clone size: NA; CDR3 protein: CASERVPYNEQFF; CDR3 DNA: TGTGCTTCAGAGCGGGTTCCCTACAATGAGCAGTTCTTC
J gene: TRBJ2-7; V gene: TRBV13; D gene: NA; clone size: NA; CDR3 protein: CASRLGGSSSYEQYF; CDR3 DNA: TGTGCCAGCAGGTTAGGCGGGTCGAGCTCCTACGAGCAGTACTTC
J gene: TRBJ1-2; V gene: TRBV18; D gene: NA; clone size: NA; CDR3 protein: CASSPRTLANYGYTF; CDR3 DNA: TGTGCCAGCTCACCACGGACGTTAGCTAACTATGGCTACACCTTC
J gene: TRBJ1-2; V gene: TRBV6-1; D gene: NA; clone size: NA; CDR3 protein: CASKPPRQPYGYTF; CDR3 DNA: TGTGCCAGCAAACCTCCTCGACAGCCTTATGGCTACACCTTC
J gene: TRBJ2-1; V gene: TRBV7-6; D gene: NA; clone size: once; CDR3 protein: CASSPRMNEQFF; CDR3 DNA: TGTGCCAGCAGCCCACGGATGAATGAGCAGTTCTTC
J gene: TRBJ1-6; V gene: TRBV27; D gene: NA; clone size: few; CDR3 protein: CASTTGFLGSPLHF; CDR3 DNA: TGTGCCAGCACGACAGGATTCTTAGGTTCACCCCTCCACTTT
J gene: TRBJ1-4; V gene: TRBV2; D gene: NA; clone size: few; CDR3 protein: CASATGWGNEKLFF; CDR3 DNA: TGTGCCAGCGCCACCGGTTGGGGTAATGAAAAACTGTTTTTT
J gene: TRBJ1-4; V gene: TRBV27; D gene: NA; clone size: once; CDR3 protein: CASSFLPGVEKLFF; CDR3 DNA: TGTGCCAGCAGTTTTCTGCCGGGGGTTGAAAAACTGTTTTTT
J gene: TRBJ1-2; V gene: TRBV6-1; D gene: TRBD1; clone size: NA; CDR3 protein: CASSEVDPGTGTQGFGYTF; CDR3 DNA: TGTGCCAGCAGTGAAGTGGATCCCGGGACAGGGACCCAGGGGTTTGGCTACACCTTC
J gene: TRBJ2-7; V gene: TRBV6-5; D gene: NA; clone size: NA; CDR3 protein: CASSYSSKTYEQYF; CDR3 DNA: TGTGCCAGCAGTTACTCGTCAAAAACCTACGAGCAGTACTTC
J gene: TRBJ1-1; V gene: TRBV11-2; D gene: NA; clone size: NA; CDR3 protein: CASSPQTRPEAFF; CDR3 DNA: TGTGCCAGCAGCCCTCAGACCAGACCTGAAGCTTTCTTT
J gene: TRBJ2-3; V gene: TRBV19; D gene: TRBD2; clone size: NA; CDR3 protein: CATSGGEDTQYF; CDR3 DNA: TGTGCCACCTCGGGGGGGGAGGATACGCAGTATTTT
J gene: TRBJ2-3; V gene: TRBV11-1; D gene: NA; clone size: NA; CDR3 protein: CASSLADTQYF; CDR3 DNA: TGTGCCAGCAGCTTAGCGGATACGCAGTATTTT
J gene: TRBJ2-7; V gene: TRBV7-9; D gene: NA; clone size: NA; CDR3 protein: CASSLLQGHEQYF; CDR3 DNA: TGTGCCAGCAGCTTACTACAGGGACACGAGCAGTACTTC
J gene: TRBJ1-4; V gene: TRBV10-3; D gene: NA; clone size: NA; CDR3 protein: CAISSGTTNEKLFF; CDR3 DNA: TGTGCCATCAGTTCGGGGACTACTAATGAAAAACTGTTTTTT